Sequencing of this TCR beta chain was carried out in a study of cytomegalovirus exposure and HLA in healthy donors. Overall study results and limits: There were reportedly fewer N-insertions in an Asian-associated ancestry cluster than the roughly 670-donor mean, in a later analysis. V- and J-gene trimming of TCR beta was linked (in a later analysis) to a missense DCLRE1C variant. Most of the TCR beta V segments (in an earlier analysis) were productive either about 87% or about 30% of the time.

Primers included in the PCR were 60 Vbeta and 13 Jbeta primers. Authors' processing steps: A follow-up analysis tallied 86 million or so unique TCR beta chains, some 9.9 million shared. The repertoire was sequenced with immunoSEQ multiplex PCR; TCRdb's copy has only in-frame clones and lacks some. The V and J calls and clone size were taken over from that table, and D and trimming were inferred from the DNA. The data show around 160,000 clones, with about 80% seen just once and 9% to 10% held by the top ten. Note on this clone: Its specificity is not known.

This CDR3 comprises 13 residues. The V gene lost 2 bases and the J gene lost 3 bases, with 10 bases spanning the gap. In germline, CDR1 is GTSNPN, CDR2 SVGIG (reference sequence). The chain couples TRBV30 to TRBJ2-5; no reliable D call. Sequenced input: PBMCs. The origin of this receptor is a man aged 18 to 29 in good health and CMV-seropositive. The CDR3 nucleotides are TGTGCCTGGAGTAAAGAGAGAAAAGAGACCCAGTACTTC. It specifies CAWSKERKETQYF.